A single sample gave rise to the 20 T cell receptor beta chains below, sequenced in a study of T cell responses to AZD1222 COVID-19 vaccine. Using immunoSEQ multiplex PCR, the repertoire was profiled, and TCRdb retains in-frame clones only, with some absent. The data show around 61,000 clones, 80% to 90% seen once. The sequences come from peripheral blood, collected on day 0 of AZD1222 vaccination. The receptors shown here come from an adult in good health.

This clone came up once. The rearrangement uses TRBV5-4 and TRBJ2-5; D call uncertain. Germline V lookup: CDR1 SGHNT, CDR2 YYREEE (reference sequence). CDR3 length equals 16 residues. V was pared by 1 base and J by 2 bases, with 15 bases between. The DNA for the CDR3 is TGTGCCAGCAGCTTGAGATTAGTCGGTGGACAAGAGACCCAGTACTTC. Residues: CASSLRLVGGQETQYF.

The rearrangement links TRBV7-8 to TRBJ1-5; D not certain. V lost 1 base to trimming and J lost 0 bases, with 7 bases between them. This CDR3 comprises 15 residues. CDR1 and CDR2 from the germline V gene are SGHVS and FQNEAQ. CDR3 in amino acids: CASSLGRISNQPQHF. DNA of the CDR3: TGTGCCAGCAGCTTAGGAAGGATTAGCAATCAGCCCCAGCATTTT.

V gene TRBV6-1 combines with J gene TRBJ1-3; D unresolved. The CDR3 has 15 amino acids. CDR1 MNHNS and CDR2 SASEGT come from the germline V gene. The V gene lost 3 bases and the J gene lost 0 bases, with 9 bases spanning the gap. The CDR3 is CASSDRILSGNTIYF. In DNA form, the CDR3 reads TGTGCCAGCAGTGACCGGATCCTCTCTGGAAACACCATATATTTT.

J is TRBJ2-4 and V is TRBV28, with 8 bases lining up with TRBD1. V was clipped by 6 bases and J by 7 bases; unmatched bases: 14. Looked up from germline, CDR1 is MDHEN and CDR2 is SYDVKM. CDR3 length: 16 residues. The CDR3 DNA reads as TGTGCCAGCAGCGGGACAGGTCTCTCCCTAGGGAACATTCAGTACTTC. Translated: CASSGTGLSLGNIQYF.

This rearrangement joins TRBV4-1 to TRBJ2-3; 8 nucleotides agree with TRBD1. Trimming at V came to 8 bases and at J to 2 bases, leaving 3 bases not matched to a gene. Germline values: CDR1 MGHRA, CDR2 YSYEKL. The CDR3 is 13 amino acids. The CDR3 here is CASQGAYTDTQYF. DNA for the CDR3: TGCGCCAGCCAGGGGGCATACACAGATACGCAGTATTTT.

The chain links TRBV7-2 to TRBJ2-5, with D perhaps matching TRBD1 (5 bases). Between the trimmed V and J ends, which lost 5 bases and 1 base, there was a span of 14 bases. CDR1 and CDR2 from the germline V gene are SGHTA and FQGNSA. This CDR3 region has 15 residues. The CDR3 DNA follows: TGTGCCAGCAGCCAAGACGGACAAGGCCAAGAGACCCAGTACTTC. This gives the protein CASSQDGQGQETQYF.

The chain is built from TRBV28 and TRBJ1-5; a possible D gene is TRBD1 (5 bases). V was pared by 1 base and J by 4 bases, with 11 bases between. CDR1 and CDR2 from the germline V gene are MDHEN and SYDVKM. There are 15 residues in the CDR3. The CDR3 DNA follows: TGTGCCAGCAGTTTATTGGGGGGAAATAATCAGCCCCAGCATTTT. This encodes CASSLLGGNNQPQHF. Full variable domain (outside the CDR3, taken from reference TRBV28 and TRBJ1-5): DVKVTQSSRYLVKRTGEKVFLECVQDMDHENMFWYRQDPGLGLRLIYFSYDVKMKEKGDIPEGYSVSREKKERFSLILESASTNQTSMYLCASSLLGGNNQPQHFGDGTRLSIL.

The rearrangement joins TRBV7-9 to TRBJ2-7; 12 nucleotides match TRBD1. Germline CDR1 SEHNR, CDR2 FQNEAQ (reference sequence). This CDR3 has 16 residues. The ends lost 4 bases at V and 3 bases at J; junction bases unmatched: 7. The CDR3 region has the DNA TGTGCCAGCAGCTACGGGACAGGGGGCTTCGGCTACGAGCAGTACTTC. Translation gives CASSYGTGGFGYEQYF.

A few counts support this clone. V gene TRBV6-5 combines with J gene TRBJ2-2, with TRBD2 matching 7 bases. V shed 7 bases and J 4 bases; nucleotides not matched to a gene: 6. CDR3 length equals 14 residues. Germline V gene data show CDR1 as MNHEY and CDR2 as SVGAGI. The CDR3 loop is CASKPGGLTGELFF. For the CDR3, the DNA is TGTGCCAGCAAGCCGGGGGGACTCACCGGGGAGCTGTTTTTT.

V gene TRBV6-5 combines with J gene TRBJ1-2, with TRBD1 matching over 8 bases. The V and J ends lost 5 bases and 2 bases, in that order; junction bases with no gene match: 7. The CDR3 is made up of 15 amino acids. Germline loops: CDR1 MNHEY, CDR2 SVGAGI. The DNA of the CDR3 is TGTGCCAGCAGTCTTGAACAGGGGGAAAACTATGGCTACACCTTC. It yields the protein CASSLEQGENYGYTF.

The chain employs TRBV6-1 and TRBJ1-2; D possibly corresponds to TRBD1 (6 bases). Germline V lookup: CDR1 MNHNS, CDR2 SASEGT. The CDR3 extends over 13 amino acids. V dropped 3 bases and J dropped 5 bases, with 10 bases sitting between them. CDR3 residues: CASSDDRRYGYTF. In nucleotides, the CDR3 is TGTGCCAGCAGTGATGACAGGCGGTATGGCTACACCTTC.

This clone turned up a few times. This CDR3 reads CASSFNTGAYNEQFF. CDR3 sequence (DNA): TGTGCCAGCAGCTTCAACACAGGGGCCTACAATGAGCAGTTCTTC. The J gene is TRBJ2-1, the V gene TRBV7-6; 7 bases line up with TRBD1. In germline, CDR1 is SGHVS, CDR2 FNYEAQ. Losses at the gene ends were 3 bases for V and 2 bases for J; bases not matched to a gene: 4. This CDR3 contains 15 residues.

The chain has TRBV12-3 or TRBV12-4 and TRBJ1-4; D remains ambiguous. V was clipped by 6 bases and J by 6 bases, with 5 bases between them. The CDR3 extends over 11 amino acids. The CDR3: CASRSYEKLFF. The CDR3, as DNA: TGTGCCAGCAGGTCGTATGAAAAACTGTTTTTT.

This chain connects TRBV12-3 or TRBV12-4 to TRBJ1-2; tentatively, D is TRBD1 (5 bases). Trimming stripped 5 bases from V and 8 bases from J, with 15 bases between. There are 13 residues in the CDR3. CDR3 coding DNA: TGTGCCAGCAGTGGGGGGAATCGGAGGGGCTACACCTTC. Its translation is CASSGGNRRGYTF.

CDR3 coding DNA: TGTGCCAGCAGTTTCCGCCGGGATCAGCCCCAGCATTTT. This encodes CASSFRRDQPQHF. The chain employs TRBV12-3 or TRBV12-4 and TRBJ1-5; D remains unclear. This CDR3 spans 13 amino acids. Trimming cost V 3 bases and J 5 bases, with 8 bases left between them.

The J gene is TRBJ2-3, the V gene TRBV4-2, with 12 positions matching TRBD2. The CDR3 is 16 residues long. Germline CDR1 and CDR2: LGHNA and YNFKEQ. Trimming at V came to 4 bases and at J to 2 bases, leaving 4 bases not matched to a gene. The CDR3 region has the DNA TGTGCCAGCAGCCCTAGCGGGGGGGGTGTCACAGATACGCAGTATTTT. Residues: CASSPSGGGVTDTQYF.

The chain recombines TRBV12-3 or TRBV12-4 with TRBJ1-3; possibly TRBD1 for D (5 bases). Trimming took 6 bases from V and 8 from J, leaving 11 bases between them. This CDR3 spans 12 amino acids. The DNA of the CDR3 is TGTGCCAGCAGGGCAGGGTTGGACACCATATATTTT. Protein sequence: CASRAGLDTIYF.

The genes are TRBV30 and TRBJ1-3; D ambiguous. With 2 bases removed from V and 3 bases from J, the gap between germline ends came to 8 bases. Germline V gene sequence: CDR1 GTSNPN, CDR2 SVGIG (reference sequence). The CDR3 consists of 13 residues. CDR3 amino acids: CAWSTAGGNTIYF. The CDR3 region has the DNA TGTGCCTGGAGTACGGCCGGTGGAAACACCATATATTTT.

V gene TRBV6-5 combines with J gene TRBJ1-4; unclear D gene. The germline V gene encodes CDR1 MNHEY and CDR2 SVGAGI. The CDR3 totals 15 residues. The V end lost 0 bases, the J end lost 0 bases, and 5 bases lay between the germline ends. CDR3 sequence (DNA): TGTGCCAGCAGTTACTCGGGTACAACTAATGAAAAACTGTTTTTT. As protein: CASSYSGTTNEKLFF.

V is TRBV12-3 or TRBV12-4 and J is TRBJ1-2, with D possibly being TRBD1 (6 bases). The length of the CDR3 is 13 residues. Deletions cut 5 bases from V and 4 bases from J, with 11 bases between. Here the CDR3 reads CASSKGDPYGYTF. The DNA for the CDR3 is TGTGCCAGCAGTAAGGGGGACCCCTATGGCTACACCTTC.